Below, 10 T cell receptor beta chains from the same sample are listed, as sequenced in a study of cytomegalovirus exposure and HLA in healthy donors. The primer mix had 60 Vbeta and 13 Jbeta primers. TCRdb's copy holds only in-frame clones and misses some; the assay was immunoSEQ multiplex PCR. The sample yields approximately 70,000 clones, around 80% seen once. The sample consisted of PBMCs. The receptors derive from a man aged 35 to 55 in good health and CMV-seronegative.

J is TRBJ2-7 and V is TRBV7-9, with D perhaps matching TRBD2 (7 bases). There are 14 residues in the CDR3. The germline gives CDR1 SEHNR, CDR2 FQNEAQ (reference sequence). V lost 0 bases to trimming and J lost 2 bases, with 8 bases between them. This CDR3 reads CASSLAGGAYEQYF. The CDR3 region has the DNA TGTGCCAGCAGCTTAGCAGGGGGGGCCTACGAGCAGTACTTC.

J is TRBJ2-3 and V is TRBV9; D is possibly TRBD2 (6 bases). Looked up from germline, CDR1 is SGDLS and CDR2 is YYNGEE. The CDR3 sequence is 15 residues long. V gave up 0 bases and J gave up 2 bases, with 10 bases separating them. The DNA of the CDR3 is TGTGCCAGCAGCGTAGCAGGAGGGGCCACAGATACGCAGTATTTT. Protein sequence: CASSVAGGATDTQYF.

The genes are TRBV27 and TRBJ2-1, with 7 positions matching TRBD2. CDR3 length: 16 amino acids. Unmatched junction bases numbered 14, after V lost 5 bases and J lost 7 bases. Germline V CDR1 and CDR2: MNHEY, SMNVEV (reference sequence). The CDR3 region has the DNA TGTGCCAGCAGTCCCTACTGGACTAGAAGGGGTAATGAGCAGTTCTTC. Protein: CASSPYWTRRGNEQFF.

The V call is TRBV2, the J call TRBJ2-1; TRBD1 agrees at 11 bases. The V segment lost 6 bases and the J segment 7 bases; nucleotides outside the gene matches: 2. The CDR3 is 13 residues long. Germline V gives CDR1 SNHLY, CDR2 FYNNEI. CDR3 sequence reads: CASSGQGANEQFF. CDR3 in DNA: TGTGCCAGCAGCGGACAGGGGGCGAATGAGCAGTTCTTC.

This clone was seen only once. This sequence joins TRBV7-9 and TRBJ1-1; 9 bases line up with TRBD1. This CDR3 contains 16 residues. Germline V CDR1 and CDR2: SEHNR, FQNEAQ (reference sequence). V shed 5 bases, J shed 6 bases, and the junction held 13 bases outside the gene matches. The CDR3 here is CASSQGTGTGWAEAFF. DNA of the CDR3: TGTGCCAGCAGCCAGGGAACCGGGACAGGGTGGGCTGAAGCTTTCTTT.

This clone was seen once. The chain links TRBV19 to TRBJ1-3; TRBD1 matches at 7 bases. Germline trimming cut 5 bases from V and 1 base from J; bases unmatched to any gene: 2. From germline, CDR1 is LNHDA and CDR2 SQIVND (reference sequence). CDR3 length: 14 residues. The CDR3 is CASSPQGSGNTIYF. As DNA, the CDR3 is TGTGCCAGTAGTCCACAGGGGTCTGGAAACACCATATATTTT. Drawing the rest from reference TRBV19 and TRBJ1-3, the complete variable domain is DGGITQSPKYLFRKEGQNVTLSCEQNLNHDAMYWYRQDPGQGLRLIYYSQIVNDFQKGDIAEGYSVSREKKESFPLTVTSAQKNPTAFYLCASSPQGSGNTIYFGEGSWLTVV.

The gene calls are TRBV5-1 and TRBJ2-3; 12 bases are a match to TRBD2. The CDR3 sequence is 15 residues long. CDR1 is SGHRS, CDR2 YFSETQ, per germline. J was trimmed by 2 bases and V by 7 bases; bases with no gene match: 5. This CDR3 is CASATSGGDTDTQYF. In nucleotides, the CDR3 is TGCGCCAGCGCGACTAGCGGGGGTGACACAGATACGCAGTATTTT.

This clone was seen a few times. The V and J genes are TRBV6-5 and TRBJ2-3; 9 nucleotides match TRBD1. CDR1 is MNHEY, CDR2 SVGAGI, per germline. V lost 5 bases to trimming and J lost 4 bases; unmatched junction nucleotides: 4. This CDR3 contains 14 residues. CDR3 in amino acids: CASSDTGGADTQYF. The CDR3 bases are TGTGCCAGCAGTGACACAGGGGGCGCAGATACGCAGTATTTT.

Comment on this clone: One end of the junction fails to match germline, which may point to a read error. Here the CDR3 reads CSSSPRTSGGYNEQFF. The DNA of the CDR3 is TGTTCCAGCAGCCCCCGGACTAGCGGGGGTTACAATGAGCAGTTCTTC. The chain uses TRBV7-9 and TRBJ2-1; 13 bases align to TRBD2. The CDR3 spans 16 residues. The germline V gene encodes CDR1 SEHNR and CDR2 FQNEAQ (reference sequence).

The chain couples TRBV11-2 to TRBJ2-7; 8 bases agree with TRBD2. Germline assignment: CDR1 SGHAT and CDR2 FQNNGV. CDR3 size: 14 residues. V trimming: 7 bases; J trimming: 1 base; junction bases outside the gene matches: 6. The CDR3 here is CASTGGGYSYEQYF. The CDR3 DNA sequence: TGTGCCAGCACCGGGGGGGGATATTCCTACGAGCAGTACTTC.